The source of this TCR beta chain is a study of blood T cell repertoires in COVID-19. This clone was detected a few times. Assay used: immunoSEQ multiplex PCR; TCRdb lists only in-frame clones, some missing. The sample has about 150,000 clones; roughly 84% are singletons. What was sequenced was PBMCs or T cells enriched from blood (not recorded which). The TCR comes from a woman aged 45-65 years who had been exposed to COVID-19.

CDR3 nucleotide sequence: TGTGCCAGCAGTTTCCGGTCTCGAGACAGGCTGGATGGCTACACCTTC. Protein: CASSFRSRDRLDGYTF. The chain has TRBV27 and TRBJ1-2, with D possibly TRBD1 on 6 matching bases. Deletions cut 3 bases from V and 6 bases from J, with 20 bases between. Per the germline V gene, CDR1 is MNHEY and CDR2 is SMNVEV (reference sequence). This CDR3 has 16 residues.